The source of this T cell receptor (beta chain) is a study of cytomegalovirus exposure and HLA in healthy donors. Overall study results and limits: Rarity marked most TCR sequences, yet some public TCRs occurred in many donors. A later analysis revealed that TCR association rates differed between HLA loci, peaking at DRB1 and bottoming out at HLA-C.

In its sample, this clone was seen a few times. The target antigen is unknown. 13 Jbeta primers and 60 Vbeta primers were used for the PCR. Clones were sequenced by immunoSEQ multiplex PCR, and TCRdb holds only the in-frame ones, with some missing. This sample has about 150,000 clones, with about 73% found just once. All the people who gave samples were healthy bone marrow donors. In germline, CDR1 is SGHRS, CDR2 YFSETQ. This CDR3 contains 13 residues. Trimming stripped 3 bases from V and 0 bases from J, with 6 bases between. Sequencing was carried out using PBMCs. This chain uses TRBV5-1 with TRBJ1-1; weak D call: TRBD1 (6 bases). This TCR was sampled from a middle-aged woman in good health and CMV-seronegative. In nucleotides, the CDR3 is TGCGCCAGCAGCTGGGACATGAACACTGAAGCTTTCTTT. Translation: CASSWDMNTEAFF.